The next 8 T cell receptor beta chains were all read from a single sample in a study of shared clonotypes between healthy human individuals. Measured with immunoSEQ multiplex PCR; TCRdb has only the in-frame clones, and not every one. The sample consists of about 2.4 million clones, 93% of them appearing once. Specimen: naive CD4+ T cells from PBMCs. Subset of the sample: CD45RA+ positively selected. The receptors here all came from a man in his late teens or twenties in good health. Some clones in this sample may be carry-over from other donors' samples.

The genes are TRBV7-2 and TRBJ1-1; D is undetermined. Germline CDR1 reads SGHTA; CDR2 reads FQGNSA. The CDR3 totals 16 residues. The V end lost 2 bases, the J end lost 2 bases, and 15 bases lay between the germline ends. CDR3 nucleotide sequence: TGTGCCAGCAGCTTAAGCCACTCACCTTACAACACTGAAGCTTTCTTT. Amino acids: CASSLSHSPYNTEAFF.

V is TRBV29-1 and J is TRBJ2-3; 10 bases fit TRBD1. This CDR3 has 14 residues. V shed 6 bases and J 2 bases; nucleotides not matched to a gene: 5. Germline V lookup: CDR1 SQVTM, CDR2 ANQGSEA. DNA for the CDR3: TGCAGCGTCCGGACAGGGGGGTACACAGATACGCAGTATTTT. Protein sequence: CSVRTGGYTDTQYF.

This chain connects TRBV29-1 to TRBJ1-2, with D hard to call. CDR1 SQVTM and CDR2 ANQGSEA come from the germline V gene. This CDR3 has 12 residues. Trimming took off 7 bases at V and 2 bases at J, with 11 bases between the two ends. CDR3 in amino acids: CSAKGRNYGYTF. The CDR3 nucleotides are TGCAGCGCGAAAGGACGGAACTATGGCTACACCTTC.

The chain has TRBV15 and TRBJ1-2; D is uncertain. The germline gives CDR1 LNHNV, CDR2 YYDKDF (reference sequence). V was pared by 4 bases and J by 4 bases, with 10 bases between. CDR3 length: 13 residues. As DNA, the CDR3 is TGTGCCACCAGCACCGTATCAGGCTATGGCTACACCTTC. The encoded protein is CATSTVSGYGYTF.

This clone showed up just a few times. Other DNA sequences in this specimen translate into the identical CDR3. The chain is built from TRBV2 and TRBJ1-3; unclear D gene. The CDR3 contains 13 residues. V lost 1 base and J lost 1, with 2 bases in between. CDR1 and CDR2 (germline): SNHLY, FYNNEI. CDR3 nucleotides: TGTGCCAGCAGTGAAGTATCTGGAAACACCATATATTTT. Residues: CASSEVSGNTIYF.

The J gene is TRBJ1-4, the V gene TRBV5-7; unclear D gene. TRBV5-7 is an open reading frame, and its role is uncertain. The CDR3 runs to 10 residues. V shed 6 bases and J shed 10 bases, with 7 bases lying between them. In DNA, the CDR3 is TGTGCCAGCACCCGGGGAAAACTGTTTTTT. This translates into CASTRGKLFF.

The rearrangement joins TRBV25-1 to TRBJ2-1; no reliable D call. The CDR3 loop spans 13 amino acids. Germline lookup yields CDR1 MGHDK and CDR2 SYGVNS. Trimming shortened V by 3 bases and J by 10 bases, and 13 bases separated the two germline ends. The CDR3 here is CASSDPHFGEQFF. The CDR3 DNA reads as TGTGCCAGCAGTGACCCCCACTTTGGGGAGCAGTTCTTC.

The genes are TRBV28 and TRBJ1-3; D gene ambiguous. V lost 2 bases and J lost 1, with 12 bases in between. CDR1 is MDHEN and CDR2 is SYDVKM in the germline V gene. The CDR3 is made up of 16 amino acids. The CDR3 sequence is CASSLNVLGSGNTIYF. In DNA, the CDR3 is TGTGCCAGCAGTTTAAATGTTTTAGGGTCTGGAAACACCATATATTTT.